The 11 T cell receptor beta chains in this list originate from one sample, sequenced in a study of PD-1 blockade in classical Hodgkin lymphoma. All patients experienced relapse after autologous stem cell transplantation, and brentuximab vedotin exposure was variable. Sequencing was performed with immunoSEQ multiplex PCR; in TCRdb, only in-frame clones are kept and a portion is missing. The table includes about 36,000 clones, about 70% detected once. Sequencing was performed on peripheral blood mononuclear cells (PBMCs), taken before the second cycle of nivolumab. These receptors were taken from a human donor with classical Hodgkin lymphoma.

This sequence joins TRBV4-2 and TRBJ2-1; the D is unclear. Looked up from germline, CDR1 is LGHNA and CDR2 is YNFKEQ. V was pared by 0 bases and J by 7 bases, with 10 bases between. The CDR3 covers 14 residues. The CDR3 nucleotides read TGTGCCAGCAGCCAAGACCGGACCGGGAATGAGCAGTTCTTC. This sequence encodes CASSQDRTGNEQFF.

V usage is TRBV10-3 and J usage is TRBJ2-5; 8 bases align to TRBD1. Germline V gene lookup returns CDR1 ENHRY and CDR2 SYGVKD. V lost 8 bases and J lost 2; bases outside the gene matches: 4. The CDR3 covers 13 residues. This chain's CDR3 is CAIGGTGQETQYF. The DNA for the CDR3 is TGTGCCATCGGAGGGACAGGTCAAGAGACCCAGTACTTC.

This rearrangement joins TRBV20-1 to TRBJ2-1; D is ambiguous. Germline V lookup: CDR1 DFQATT, CDR2 SNEGSKA (reference sequence). CDR3 length: 11 amino acids. Trimming removed 8 bases at V and 4 bases at J, with 9 bases between. This CDR3 is CSPVLYNEQFF. The CDR3 DNA is TGCAGTCCCGTTTTATACAATGAGCAGTTCTTC.

The V gene is TRBV5-1, the J gene TRBJ1-3, with a weak D call TRBD1 (6 bases). Germline V gene data show CDR1 as SGHRS and CDR2 as YFSETQ. The length of the CDR3 is 15 residues. Trimming stripped 5 bases from V and 0 bases from J, with 12 bases between. CDR3 residues: CASSSQGISGNTIYF. The CDR3 coding sequence is TGCGCCAGCAGTTCGCAGGGGATCTCTGGAAACACCATATATTTT. The entire variable domain, with the rest obtained from reference TRBV5-1 and TRBJ1-3, is as follows: KAGVTQTPRYLIKTRGQQVTLSCSPISGHRSVSWYQQTPGQGLQFLFEYFSETQRNKGNFPGRFSGRQFSNSRSEMNVSTLELGDSALYLCASSSQGISGNTIYFGEGSWLTVV.

This clone was counted a few times. The chain is built from TRBV5-8 and TRBJ1-5; D unresolved. The CDR3 runs to 12 residues. Per germline, CDR1 SGHTS and CDR2 YDEGEE. V dropped 4 bases and J dropped 7 bases, with 9 bases sitting between them. CDR3 loop: CASSPRSQPQHF. The CDR3 DNA follows: TGTGCCAGCAGCCCCCGGTCCCAGCCCCAGCATTTT.

V and J are TRBV2 and TRBJ2-3, with TRBD2 matching over 11 bases. V gave up 7 bases and J gave up 0 bases; unmatched junction bases: 6. Per germline, CDR1 SNHLY and CDR2 FYNNEI. CDR3 length equals 16 residues. The CDR3 reads CASNRLAGTSTDTQYF. For the CDR3, the DNA is TGTGCCAGCAACCGACTAGCGGGGACTAGCACAGATACGCAGTATTTT.

The chain joins TRBV2 to TRBJ1-5; the D gene is possibly TRBD1 (5 bases). The CDR3 is made up of 13 amino acids. Germline values: CDR1 SNHLY, CDR2 FYNNEI. V gave up 6 bases and J gave up 7 bases, with 13 bases separating them. CDR3: CASRVWGGQPQHF. In DNA form, the CDR3 reads TGTGCCAGCAGGGTTTGGGGCGGACAGCCCCAGCATTTT.

This clone has more than one count but fewer than ten. J is TRBJ1-2 and V is TRBV10-3; a weak D match, TRBD1 (6 bases). The CDR3 loop spans 14 amino acids. Per the germline V gene, CDR1 is ENHRY and CDR2 is SYGVKD. V lost 6 bases and J lost 6, with 17 bases in between. The DNA of the CDR3 is TGTGCCATCAGCTCAACAGGGAATTCCCATGGCTACACCTTC. This gives the protein CAISSTGNSHGYTF.

The CDR3: CASSEKLAGVGAGELFF. DNA of the CDR3: TGTGCCAGCAGTGAAAAACTAGCGGGAGTAGGGGCCGGGGAGCTGTTTTTT. The rearrangement links TRBV2 to TRBJ2-2, with 11 bases fitting TRBD2. The germline gives CDR1 SNHLY, CDR2 FYNNEI. The V segment lost 2 bases and the J segment 6 bases; nucleotides outside the gene matches: 8. This CDR3 comprises 17 residues.

J is TRBJ1-2 and V is TRBV29-1, with TRBD1 identical over 10 bases. The germline gives CDR1 SQVTM, CDR2 ANQGSEA. V gave up 3 bases and J gave up 5 bases; unmatched junction bases: 6. There are 14 residues in the CDR3. The CDR3 is CSVEDRGKIYGYTF. The CDR3 DNA is TGCAGCGTTGAGGACAGGGGGAAGATTTATGGCTACACCTTC.

About this clone: The identical CDR3 is also encoded by other nucleotide sequences in the sample. The chain recombines TRBV19 with TRBJ1-1; D gene unclear. This CDR3 has 14 amino acids. V lost 3 bases and J lost 1, with 9 bases in between. From germline, CDR1 is LNHDA and CDR2 SQIVND (reference sequence). The CDR3, as DNA: TGTGCCAGTAGTATCGGCCAGCCGAACACTGAAGCTTTCTTT. This translates into CASSIGQPNTEAFF.